This TCR beta chain was recorded in a study of blood T cell repertoires in COVID-19. Using immunoSEQ multiplex PCR, the repertoire was profiled, and TCRdb retains in-frame clones only, with some absent. The sample consists of approximately 250,000 clones, approximately 82% of them appearing once. In germline, CDR1 is KGHDR, CDR2 SFDVKD. The length of the CDR3 is 15 residues. V gave up 0 bases and J gave up 6 bases; unmatched junction bases: 5. The receptor comes from a man in his forties who had recovered from COVID-19. The specimen was PBMCs or T cells enriched from blood (not recorded which). The chain combines TRBV24-1 with TRBJ2-5; the match to TRBD2 covers 8 bases. CDR3 in DNA: TGTGCCACCAGTGATTTGCGGGGGGGCTATAAGACCCAGTACTTC. Translation gives CATSDLRGGYKTQYF.